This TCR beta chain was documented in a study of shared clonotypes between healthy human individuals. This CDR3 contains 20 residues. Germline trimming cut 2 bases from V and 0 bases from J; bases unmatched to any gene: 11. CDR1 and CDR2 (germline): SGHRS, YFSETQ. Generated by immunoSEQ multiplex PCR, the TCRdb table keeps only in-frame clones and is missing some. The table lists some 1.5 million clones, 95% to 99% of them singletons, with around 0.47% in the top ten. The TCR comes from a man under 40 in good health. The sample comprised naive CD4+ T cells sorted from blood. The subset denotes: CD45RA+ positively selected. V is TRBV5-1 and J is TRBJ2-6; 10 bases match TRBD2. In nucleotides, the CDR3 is TGCGCCAGCAGCTTACCCGAACGTAGCGGGGGGCCCTCTGGGGCCAACGTCCTGACTTTC. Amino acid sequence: CASSLPERSGGPSGANVLTF.